This passage covers 13 T cell receptor beta chains from one sample sequenced in a study of neurological immune-mediated disorders. The time point is: longitudinal time-point 3. TCRdb independently ran MiXCR on the 5' RACE reads; one entry per CDR3 protein. The data contain approximately 100,000 distinct CDR3 sequences, 9.5% to 14% of them singletons. Sequencing input: PBMCs. Every receptor here comes from a female donor with HTLV-1-associated myelopathy (HAM/TSP).

Notes on this clonotype: A much larger clone lies a single base off, so this may be a read error. This chain connects TRBV5-6 to TRBJ2-2; TRBD1 or TRBD2 may be the D gene (5 bases each). The CDR3 is 13 amino acids. Germline assignment: CDR1 SGHDT and CDR2 YYEEEE. DNA for the CDR3: TGTGCCAGCAGTGTAGGTGGGACCGGGAAGCTGTTTTTT. Translated, it gives CASSVGGTGKLFF.

This clonotype was counted many times. The gene calls are TRBV12-3 or TRBV12-4 and TRBJ1-5; the D is unclear. V shed 0 bases and J shed 7 bases, with 7 bases lying between them. This CDR3 contains 13 residues. CDR3 DNA sequence: TGTGCCAGCAGTTTAGCCCCTGAACAGCCCCAGCATTTT. Protein: CASSLAPEQPQHF.

This clonotype was observed many times. The genes are TRBV20-1 and TRBJ1-1; D not resolved. CDR3 length equals 12 residues. V was pared by 0 bases and J by 8 bases, with 10 bases between. Germline-derived CDR1 and CDR2 are DFQATT and SNEGSKA (reference sequence). Written as DNA, the CDR3 is TGCAGTGCTAGAGATATGACAATCGAAGCTTTCTTT. This encodes CSARDMTIEAFF.

This clonotype was counted only a few times. The chain recombines TRBV20-1 with TRBJ1-2; possibly TRBD1 for D (6 bases). This CDR3 comprises 14 residues. The V end lost 6 bases, the J end lost 6 bases, and 20 bases lay between the germline ends. Germline V gene data show CDR1 as DFQATT and CDR2 as SNEGSKA (reference sequence). CDR3 loop: CSALPWDTRDGYTF. Written as DNA, the CDR3 is TGCAGTGCACTTCCATGGGACACAAGAGATGGCTACACCTTC.

At least ten counts were recorded for this clonotype. J is TRBJ2-3 and V is TRBV10-2; D call uncertain. Germline CDR1 WSHSY, CDR2 SAAADI. The CDR3 totals 15 residues. Deletions cut 0 bases from V and 3 bases from J, with 10 bases between. The CDR3 loop is CASSESGSRTDTQYF. The CDR3 DNA is TGCGCCAGCAGTGAGTCGGGTAGCAGAACAGATACGCAGTATTTT.

Ten or more counts support this clonotype. This sequence joins TRBV29-1 and TRBJ2-2, with 8 bases identical to TRBD1. Trimming removed 1 base from V and 5 bases from J; junction bases left unmatched: 9. Germline V gene data show CDR1 as SQVTM and CDR2 as ANQGSEA. This CDR3 has 16 residues. This CDR3 reads CSVEGQLGQGTGELFF. Written as DNA, the CDR3 is TGCAGCGTTGAAGGGCAGTTAGGACAGGGAACCGGGGAGCTGTTTTTT.

This clonotype showed up many times. The V gene is TRBV5-1, the J gene TRBJ1-2, with a tentative D call TRBD1 (6 bases). Germline loops: CDR1 SGHRS, CDR2 YFSETQ. The V gene lost 0 bases and the J gene lost 4 bases, with 13 bases spanning the gap. The CDR3 totals 15 residues. In DNA form, the CDR3 reads TGCGCCAGCAGCTTGGAGGCCCAAGGGGGCTATGGCTACACCTTC. This codes for CASSLEAQGGYGYTF.

The rearrangement joins TRBV12-3 or TRBV12-4 to TRBJ2-2, with 8 bases identical to TRBD2. The V segment lost 3 bases and the J segment 0 bases; nucleotides outside the gene matches: 12. This CDR3 has 19 residues. This CDR3 reads CASSFHGRGALPNTGELFF. The CDR3 nucleotides read TGTGCCAGCAGTTTTCATGGGCGGGGGGCCCTACCGAACACCGGGGAGCTGTTTTTT.

V gene TRBV7-3 combines with J gene TRBJ2-3; 12 bases map to TRBD1. The CDR3 runs 17 residues. CDR1 and CDR2 from the germline V gene are SGHTA and FQGTGA. V gave up 5 bases and J gave up 5 bases; unmatched junction bases: 11. This CDR3 is CASSRPPGQGAGDTQYF. Written as DNA, the CDR3 is TGTGCCAGCAGCCGACCTCCGGGACAGGGGGCAGGAGATACGCAGTATTTT.

This clonotype has a count of ten or more. V gene TRBV14 combines with J gene TRBJ2-3, with 10 bases aligning to TRBD1. The V gene end was trimmed by 3 bases and the J gene end by 6 bases; junction bases not matched to a gene: 6. The CDR3 runs to 15 residues. Germline CDR1 reads SGHDN; CDR2 reads FVKESK. CDR3 residues: CASSQETGGADTQYF. The CDR3 DNA reads as TGTGCCAGCAGCCAGGAGACAGGGGGCGCGGATACGCAGTATTTT. Supplemented by reference TRBV14 and TRBJ2-3, the full variable domain reads EAGVTQFPSHSVIEKGQTVTLRCDPISGHDNLYWYRRVMGKEIKFLLHFVKESKQDESGMPNNRFLAERTGGTYSTLKVQPAELEDSGVYFCASSQETGGADTQYFGPGTRLTVL.

This clonotype was observed many times. J is TRBJ1-3 and V is TRBV5-1; D gene uncertain. V was pared by 0 bases and J by 8 bases, with 12 bases between. Germline lookup yields CDR1 SGHRS and CDR2 YFSETQ. The CDR3 spans 14 residues. The CDR3 sequence is CASSLGPGADTIYF. DNA of the CDR3: TGCGCCAGCAGCTTGGGACCGGGCGCGGACACCATATATTTT.

Regarding this clonotype: A much larger clone lies a single base off, so this may be a read error. This chain connects TRBV7-2 to TRBJ2-1, with unresolved D. Germline CDR1 and CDR2: SGHTA and FQGNSA. The CDR3 is 14 residues long. Trimming took 5 bases from V and 5 from J, leaving 13 bases between them. The CDR3 reads CASSPYSSNNEQFF. The CDR3 DNA sequence: TGTGCCAGCAGCCCCTATAGTTCTAACAATGAGCAGTTCTTC.

This clonotype appeared many times. In DNA, the CDR3 is TGCAGCGTTGATAGGGGACCGAGAGAGACCCAGTACTTC. It codes for CSVDRGPRETQYF. This chain joins TRBV29-1 and TRBJ2-5; D possibly matches TRBD1 or TRBD2 (5 bases each). The CDR3 is 13 amino acids. V gave up 3 bases and J gave up 4 bases, with 12 bases separating them. CDR1 SQVTM and CDR2 ANQGSEA come from the germline V gene.